This is a list of T cell receptor beta chains from one sample in a study of blood T cell repertoires in COVID-19. Some clones are missing from TCRdb's copy, which holds only in-frame ones; the method was immunoSEQ multiplex PCR. The sample lists some 450,000 clones, around 89% occurring once. The sequenced sample consisted of peripheral blood. The receptors shown here come from a woman between 50 and 59 years old with COVID-19, enrolled during active disease. Both conserved end residues are trimmed from each CDR3.

V gene,J gene,CDR3 protein
TRBV9,TRBJ2-5,ASSARLAGGIQETQY
TRBV7-3,TRBJ2-1,ASSVGQGEAEQF
TRBV27,TRBJ2-5,ASSPERGKWETQY
TRBV5-5,TRBJ1-1,ASSLDFVNTEAF
TRBV5-4,TRBJ2-7,ASSLIRGGEQY
TRBV5-1,TRBJ1-1,ASSRGAGAGDTEAF
TRBV6-5,TRBJ1-1,ASSPGGWDTEAF
TRBV5-1,TRBJ1-1,ASSRRNANTEAF
TRBV7-2,TRBJ1-2,ASSLGGQGDYGYT
TRBV5-5,TRBJ2-7,ASSLPGTGGWEQY
TRBV5-3,TRBJ1-5,ARSLEEINQPQH
TRBV19,TRBJ2-3,ASSIWSRGGDTQY
TRBV11-2,TRBJ1-2,ASSLDIGTGNYGYT
TRBV7-2,TRBJ1-6,ASRSQHQNSPLH
TRBV19,TRBJ2-2,ASSMGVQRGNTGELF